The entry below describes one T cell receptor (beta chain). Its cognate antigen is unknown. These data originate in a study of T cell responses to AZD1222 COVID-19 vaccine. Findings and caveats of the study: Donors were chiefly white British, with a greater number of females, and clonal diversity was perhaps underestimated.

V shed 1 base and J shed 2 bases, with 12 bases lying between them. The CDR3 covers 15 residues. CDR1 and CDR2 from the germline V gene are SEHNR and FQNEAQ (reference sequence). Generated by immunoSEQ multiplex PCR, the TCRdb table keeps only in-frame clones and is missing some. Of 95,000 to 150,000 clones in the sample, roughly 88% were seen once. This receptor was taken from an adult in good health. The material sequenced was peripheral blood, taken on day 0 of AZD1222 vaccination. V usage is TRBV7-9 and J usage is TRBJ2-7; D unclear. CDR3 protein: CASSLGSLTTYEQYF. The DNA of the CDR3 is TGTGCCAGCAGCTTAGGCAGTCTCACCACCTACGAGCAGTACTTC.